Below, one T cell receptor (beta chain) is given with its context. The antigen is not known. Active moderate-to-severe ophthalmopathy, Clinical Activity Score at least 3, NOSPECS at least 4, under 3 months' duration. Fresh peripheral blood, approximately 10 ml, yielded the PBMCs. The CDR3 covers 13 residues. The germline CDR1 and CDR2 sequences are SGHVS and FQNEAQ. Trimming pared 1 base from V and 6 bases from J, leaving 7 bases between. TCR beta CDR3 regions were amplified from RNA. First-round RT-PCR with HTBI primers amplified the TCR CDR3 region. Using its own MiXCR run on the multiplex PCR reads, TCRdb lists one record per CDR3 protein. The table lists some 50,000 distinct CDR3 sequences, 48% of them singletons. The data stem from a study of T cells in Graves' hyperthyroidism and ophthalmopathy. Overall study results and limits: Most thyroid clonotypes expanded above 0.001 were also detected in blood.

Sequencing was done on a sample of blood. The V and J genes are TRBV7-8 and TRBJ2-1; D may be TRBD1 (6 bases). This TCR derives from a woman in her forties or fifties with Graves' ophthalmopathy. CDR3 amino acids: CASSLGTVNEQFF. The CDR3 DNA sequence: TGTGCCAGCAGCTTAGGGACAGTCAATGAGCAGTTCTTC.